This T cell receptor (beta chain) was observed in a study of cytomegalovirus exposure and HLA in healthy donors. Study conclusions and caveats: The classifier reportedly diagnosed cytomegalovirus status with high sensitivity and specificity. Later analysis found that TCR beta chains associated with HLA were more clonally expanded than other, equally common chains. Prediction of most subjects' HLA-A and HLA-B alleles by TCR beta sequences was reportedly accurate.

PCR was performed using 60 Vbeta and 13 Jbeta primers. TCRdb's table, derived via immunoSEQ multiplex PCR, lists solely in-frame clones and lacks some. The repertoire has 160,000 or so clones, 75% to 80% of them found once; the top ten carry approximately 6.3%. V lost 4 bases, J lost 1 base, and 22 bases lay in between. Germline-derived CDR1 and CDR2 are LGHNA and YNFKEQ. The CDR3 totals 18 residues. Worth noting for this clone: Its matching antigen is unknown.

The chain combines TRBV4-2 with TRBJ2-5; TRBD2 is a possible D gene (5 bases). This TCR derives from a man in his forties in good health and CMV-seropositive. Sequencing used PBMCs. CDR3 sequence: CASSPYNLGSQIQETQYF. As DNA, the CDR3 is TGTGCCAGCAGCCCATATAATCTTGGGAGTCAGATCCAAGAGACCCAGTACTTC.